A selection of T cell receptor beta chains follows, all from one sample in a study of blood T cell repertoires in COVID-19. Sequencing was performed with immunoSEQ multiplex PCR; in TCRdb, only in-frame clones are kept and a portion is missing. The sample holds 150,000 or so clones, 70% to 90% seen once. The sequencing sample was made of peripheral blood. The source of these receptors is a woman in her seventies with acute or convalescent COVID-19. Both conserved end residues are part of each CDR3. The order of the fields is CDR3 protein, CDR3 DNA, J gene, D gene, clone size, V gene. The D gene is left open where the match is weak. For some rows the clone size is stated as once, few or many, or as a class when expanded; others skip it.

CASRTSGGIETQYF	TGTGCCAGCAGGACTAGCGGGGGGATAGAGACCCAGTACTTC	TRBJ2-5	TRBD2	-	TRBV7-2
CASSLSRGGAGELFF	TGCGCCAGCAGCTTAAGTCGCGGGGGGGCCGGGGAGCTGTTTTTT	TRBJ2-2	TRBD2	-	TRBV5-1
CASSFASTLSTDTQYF	TGTGCCAGCAGCTTCGCGAGTACCCTTTCCACAGATACGCAGTATTTT	TRBJ2-3	-	-	TRBV7-8
CASSETRGSYNEQFF	TGTGCCAGCAGTGAAACAAGGGGCTCCTACAATGAGCAGTTCTTC	TRBJ2-1	-	-	TRBV6-1
CASGAGGNTGELFF	TGTGCCAGTGGGGCAGGGGGTAACACCGGGGAGCTGTTTTTT	TRBJ2-2	TRBD1	once	TRBV19
CSARAFETQYF	TGCAGTGCTAGAGCATTTGAGACCCAGTACTTC	TRBJ2-5	-	-	TRBV20-1
CASSDRTGGEQYF	TGTGCCAGCAGTGACCGGACGGGGGGCGAGCAGTACTTC	TRBJ2-7	TRBD2	-	TRBV25-1
CASSLGGTGVNEQFF	TGCGCCAGCAGCTTGGGCGGGACAGGGGTCAATGAGCAGTTCTTC	TRBJ2-1	TRBD1	-	TRBV5-1
CASSPYRGQIETQYF	TGTGCCAGCAGCCCATACAGGGGGCAAATTGAGACCCAGTACTTC	TRBJ2-5	TRBD1	-	TRBV7-9
CASSLAGAGETQYF	TGTGCCAGCAGCCTAGCGGGGGCCGGGGAGACCCAGTACTTC	TRBJ2-5	TRBD2	once	TRBV7-3
CASSQDLASFSYEQYF	TGTGCCAGCAGCCAAGATCTAGCCAGCTTCTCCTACGAGCAGTACTTC	TRBJ2-7	-	-	TRBV4-2
CASSQDNRQGAYNEQFF	TGTGCCAGCAGCCAAGATAACAGACAGGGGGCCTACAATGAGCAGTTCTTC	TRBJ2-1	TRBD1	-	TRBV4-2
CASRAGVWDTQYF	TGTGCCAGCAGAGCAGGGGTCTGGGATACGCAGTATTTT	TRBJ2-3	-	-	TRBV7-2
CASSSRTGNLKKGTEAFF	TGTGCCAGCAGCTCAAGGACAGGGAACCTAAAGAAAGGCACTGAAGCTTTCTTT	TRBJ1-1	TRBD1	-	TRBV9
CASTYRAGVSPLHF	TGTGCCAGCACCTACAGGGCGGGTGTCTCACCCCTCCACTTT	TRBJ1-6	-	-	TRBV7-2
CASSPDRNQPQHF	TGTGCCAGCAGTCCAGACAGGAATCAGCCCCAGCATTTT	TRBJ1-5	-	-	TRBV7-9
CASSQGAVSDWSSYNEQFF	TGTGCCAGCAGCCAAGGGGCGGTCTCGGACTGGAGCTCCTACAATGAGCAGTTCTTC	TRBJ2-1	-	-	TRBV4-2
CASSIGPGAATNEKLFF	TGTGCCAGTAGTATAGGCCCAGGGGCCGCAACTAATGAAAAACTGTTTTTT	TRBJ1-4	-	-	TRBV19
CASSPDSIPEEKLFF	TGTGCCAGCAGCCCCGACTCGATACCAGAGGAAAAACTGTTTTTT	TRBJ1-4	-	-	TRBV6-5
CAIRMADYSGNTIYF	TGTGCCATCAGGATGGCAGATTACTCTGGAAACACCATATATTTT	TRBJ1-3	-	-	TRBV10-3
CASSLTSGGDPSSYEQYF	TGTGCCAGCAGCTTAACTAGCGGGGGGGATCCCTCCTCCTACGAGCAGTACTTC	TRBJ2-7	TRBD2	-	TRBV7-8
CATSLGGLYGYTF	TGTGCCACCAGCTTAGGGGGTCTCTATGGCTACACCTTC	TRBJ1-2	-	-	TRBV15
CASSRNGEAGNTIYF	TGTGCCAGCAGCCGTAACGGGGAAGCTGGAAACACCATATATTTT	TRBJ1-3	-	-	TRBV6-5
CASSVRTAVPGGNTIYF	TGTGCCAGTAGTGTACGGACAGCTGTCCCTGGAGGAAACACCATATATTTT	TRBJ1-3	-	-	TRBV19
CASSLLGTGGSEAFF	TGTGCCAGCAGTTTACTCGGGACAGGGGGGAGTGAAGCTTTCTTT	TRBJ1-1	TRBD1	-	TRBV28
CASSLDRGYEQFF	TGTGCCAGCAGCCTTGACAGGGGCTATGAGCAGTTCTTC	TRBJ2-1	TRBD1	-	TRBV3-1/TRBV3-2
CASSISGGHRSEAFF	TGTGCCAGTAGTATATCAGGGGGCCACAGATCTGAAGCTTTCTTT	TRBJ1-1	TRBD1	-	TRBV19
CASSLSSYEQYF	TGTGCCAGCTCACTGAGCTCCTACGAGCAGTACTTC	TRBJ2-7	-	few	TRBV18
CATSGSQGNEKLFF	TGTGCCACCAGTGGATCACAGGGAAATGAAAAACTGTTTTTT	TRBJ1-4	-	-	TRBV24-1
CASRGGGSVEQFF	TGTGCCAGCAGAGGGGGGGGAAGTGTGGAGCAGTTCTTC	TRBJ2-1	-	few	TRBV28
CASSPRDSSGNTIYF	TGTGCCAGCTCACCGCGCGACAGCTCTGGAAACACCATATATTTT	TRBJ1-3	-	once	TRBV18
CASSRLGQVANTGELFF	TGTGCCAGCAGCCGCCTAGGACAGGTCGCGAACACCGGGGAGCTGTTTTTT	TRBJ2-2	TRBD1	-	TRBV7-3
CASSPAADSGNTIYF	TGCGCCAGCAGCCCAGCGGCAGACTCTGGAAACACCATATATTTT	TRBJ1-3	-	-	TRBV4-1
CASSGTTSGNSPLHF	TGTGCCAGCAGCGGGACAACTTCGGGTAATTCACCCCTCCACTTT	TRBJ1-6	-	-	TRBV2
CASSLERQGAEGYTF	TGTGCCAGCAGCTTAGAGCGCCAGGGGGCGGAGGGCTACACCTTC	TRBJ1-2	TRBD1	-	TRBV7-2
CASSPTEWSEAFF	TGTGCCAGCAGTCCGACCGAGTGGAGTGAAGCTTTCTTT	TRBJ1-1	-	-	TRBV27
CASTPMGGGNQPQHF	TGTGCCAGCACCCCGATGGGAGGGGGCAATCAGCCCCAGCATTTT	TRBJ1-5	-	-	TRBV28
CASRSGFSDYNEQFF	TGTGCCAGCAGGTCGGGTTTCTCGGACTACAATGAGCAGTTCTTC	TRBJ2-1	-	once	TRBV11-2
CASRSGQGRYGYTF	TGTGCCAGCAGGTCGGGACAGGGGAGGTATGGCTACACCTTC	TRBJ1-2	TRBD1	once	TRBV3-1/TRBV3-2
CASIREGAGLYGYTF	TGTGCCAGTATTCGAGAAGGTGCCGGACTCTATGGCTACACCTTC	TRBJ1-2	-	once	TRBV19
CASSYSLPGGDTQYF	TGTGCCAGCAGTTACTCGCTCCCCGGGGGAGATACGCAGTATTTT	TRBJ2-3	-	-	TRBV6-5
CASRTSPQPQHF	TGTGCCAGCAGGACTAGCCCTCAGCCCCAGCATTTT	TRBJ1-5	-	-	TRBV28
CASSTRTGGLSQGGYTF	TGTGCCAGCAGCACCCGGACAGGAGGGCTGTCACAAGGCGGCTACACCTTC	TRBJ1-2	TRBD1	-	TRBV14
CASSISGNYGYTF	TGTGCCAGTAGTATAAGCGGTAACTATGGCTACACCTTC	TRBJ1-2	-	-	TRBV19
CASRGGTVTEAFF	TGTGCCAGCAGAGGGGGGACAGTCACTGAAGCTTTCTTT	TRBJ1-1	TRBD1	-	TRBV2
CASSLVTAGGYTF	TGTGCCAGCAGCTTAGTTACCGCAGGGGGGTACACCTTC	TRBJ1-2	TRBD1	-	TRBV7-8
CASSHHGYRASGNTIYF	TGCGCCAGCAGCCACCACGGGTACAGGGCATCTGGAAACACCATATATTTT	TRBJ1-3	-	-	TRBV4-3
CASSLQEADTQYF	TGCGCCAGCAGCTTGCAGGAGGCAGATACGCAGTATTTT	TRBJ2-3	-	-	TRBV5-1
CASSYGGGGSPLHF	TGTGCCAGCAGTTACGGAGGCGGCGGATCACCCCTCCACTTT	TRBJ1-6	-	-	TRBV6-6
CASSLGQGARSYTF	TGTGCCAGCAGCTTAGGACAGGGGGCTCGGAGCTACACCTTC	TRBJ1-2	TRBD1	-	TRBV3-1/TRBV3-2
CASSYSRQGANYGYTF	TGTGCCAGCAGTTACTCTCGACAGGGGGCGAACTATGGCTACACCTTC	TRBJ1-2	TRBD1	-	TRBV6-5
CASSVRPGGVVATEAFF	TGTGCCAGCAGCGTCCGTCCGGGGGGCGTAGTCGCCACTGAAGCTTTCTTT	TRBJ1-1	-	-	TRBV9
CASSPWGGTFSTNEQFF	TGCGCCAGCAGTCCTTGGGGGGGGACGTTCTCGACCAATGAGCAGTTCTTC	TRBJ2-1	TRBD2	-	TRBV10-2
CASSSSGGYTGELFF	TGTGCCAGCAGCAGTAGCGGGGGGTACACCGGGGAGCTGTTTTTT	TRBJ2-2	TRBD2	-	TRBV7-9